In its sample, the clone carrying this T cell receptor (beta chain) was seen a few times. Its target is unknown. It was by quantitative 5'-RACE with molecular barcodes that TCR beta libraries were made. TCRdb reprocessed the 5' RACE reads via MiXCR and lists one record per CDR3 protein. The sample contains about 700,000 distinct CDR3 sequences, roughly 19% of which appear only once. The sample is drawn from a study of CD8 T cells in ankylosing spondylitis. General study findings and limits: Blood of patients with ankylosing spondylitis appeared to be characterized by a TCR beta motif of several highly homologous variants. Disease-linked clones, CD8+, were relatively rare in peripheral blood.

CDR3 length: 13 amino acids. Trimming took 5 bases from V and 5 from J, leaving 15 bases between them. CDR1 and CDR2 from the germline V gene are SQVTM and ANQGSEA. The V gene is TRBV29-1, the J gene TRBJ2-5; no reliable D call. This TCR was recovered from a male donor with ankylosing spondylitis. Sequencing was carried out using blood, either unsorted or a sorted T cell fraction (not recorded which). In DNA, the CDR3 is TGCAGCGTTCCTAAGACTTCCTTGGAGACCCAGTACTTC. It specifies CSVPKTSLETQYF. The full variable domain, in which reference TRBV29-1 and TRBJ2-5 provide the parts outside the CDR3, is SAVISQKPSRDICQRGTSLTIQCQVDSQVTMMFWYRQQPGQSLTLIATANQGSEATYESGFVIDKFPISRPNLTFSTLTVSNMSPEDSSIYLCSVPKTSLETQYFGPGTRLLVL.